Reported below is one TCR beta chain. The data derive from a study of blood T cell repertoires in COVID-19. Study information: Collection of acute and convalescent COVID-19 samples took place in the United States, Italy and Spain. Sample material is recorded as cDNA or gDNA derived from T cells, B-cell-depleted T cells, or PBMCs.

The CDR3 consists of 16 residues. The V gene's germline CDR1 is MNHNS and CDR2 SASEGT. V lost 3 bases to trimming and J lost 4 bases, with 13 bases between them. Original processing methods: Amplifying reference gene primers gave estimates of nucleated cell counts. Profiling relied on immunoSEQ multiplex PCR, and the TCRdb table lists in-frame clones only, not all of them. The DNA gave D and trimming, while V, J and clone size come from that table. The sample records hundreds of thousands of clones, roughly 86% being singletons. The sequenced sample consisted of peripheral blood. The genes are TRBV6-1 and TRBJ1-6, with D possibly matching TRBD1 (6 bases). The sequence was collected from a woman aged 55 to 70 who had recovered from COVID-19. CDR3 amino acids: CASSDRGGLYNSPLHF. The CDR3 region has the DNA TGTGCCAGCAGTGACAGGGGTGGCCTTTATAATTCACCCCTCCACTTT.